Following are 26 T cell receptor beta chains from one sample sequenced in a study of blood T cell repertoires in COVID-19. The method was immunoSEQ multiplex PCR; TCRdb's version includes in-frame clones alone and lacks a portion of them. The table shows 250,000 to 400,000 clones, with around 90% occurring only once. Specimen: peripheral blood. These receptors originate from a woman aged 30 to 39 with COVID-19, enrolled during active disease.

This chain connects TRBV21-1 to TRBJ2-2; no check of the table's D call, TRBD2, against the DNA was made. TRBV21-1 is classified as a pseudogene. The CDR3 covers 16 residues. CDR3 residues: CANLRGREGPTGELFF. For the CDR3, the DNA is TGTGCCAACCTAAGGGGGCGGGAGGGCCCCACCGGGGAGCTGTTTTTT.

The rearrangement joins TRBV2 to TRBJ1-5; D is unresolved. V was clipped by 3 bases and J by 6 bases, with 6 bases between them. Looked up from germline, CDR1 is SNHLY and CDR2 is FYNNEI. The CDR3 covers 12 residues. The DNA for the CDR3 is TGTGCCAGCAGTGAGAGGAGTCAGCCCCAGCATTTT. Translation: CASSERSQPQHF.

CDR3: CASSPRGALAKNIQYF. CDR3 bases: TGTGCCAGCAGCCCCCGGGGGGCACTAGCCAAAAACATTCAGTACTTC. J is TRBJ2-4 and V is TRBV27, with D possibly being TRBD2 (7 bases). Germline loops: CDR1 MNHEY, CDR2 SMNVEV (reference sequence). With 6 bases removed from V and 0 bases from J, the gap between germline ends came to 15 bases. The CDR3 loop spans 16 amino acids.

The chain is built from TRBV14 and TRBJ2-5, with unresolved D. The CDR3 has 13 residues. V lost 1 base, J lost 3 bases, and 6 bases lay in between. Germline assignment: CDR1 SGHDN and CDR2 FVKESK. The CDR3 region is CASSQVYEETQYF. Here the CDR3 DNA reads TGTGCCAGCAGCCAAGTTTATGAAGAGACCCAGTACTTC. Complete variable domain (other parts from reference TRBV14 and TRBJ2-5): EAGVTQFPSHSVIEKGQTVTLRCDPISGHDNLYWYRRVMGKEIKFLLHFVKESKQDESGMPNNRFLAERTGGTYSTLKVQPAELEDSGVYFCASSQVYEETQYFGPGTRLLVL.

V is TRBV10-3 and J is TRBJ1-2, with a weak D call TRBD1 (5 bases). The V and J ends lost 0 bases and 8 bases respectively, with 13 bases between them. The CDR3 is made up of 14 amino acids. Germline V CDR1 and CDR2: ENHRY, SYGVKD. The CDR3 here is CAISESTGGGGYTF. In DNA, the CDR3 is TGTGCCATCAGTGAGTCGACCGGGGGTGGAGGCTACACCTTC.

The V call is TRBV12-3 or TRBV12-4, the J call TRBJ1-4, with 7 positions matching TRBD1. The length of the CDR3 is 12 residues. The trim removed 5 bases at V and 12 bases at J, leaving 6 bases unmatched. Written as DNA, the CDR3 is TGTGCCAGCAGTCCTCACACAGGGGAACTGTTTTTT. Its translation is CASSPHTGELFF.

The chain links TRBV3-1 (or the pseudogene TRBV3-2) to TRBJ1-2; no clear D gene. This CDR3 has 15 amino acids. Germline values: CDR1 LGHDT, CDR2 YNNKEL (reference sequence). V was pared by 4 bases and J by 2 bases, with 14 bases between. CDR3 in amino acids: CASSLPLPGNYGYTF. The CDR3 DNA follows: TGTGCCAGCAGCCTTCCGCTGCCAGGCAACTATGGCTACACCTTC.

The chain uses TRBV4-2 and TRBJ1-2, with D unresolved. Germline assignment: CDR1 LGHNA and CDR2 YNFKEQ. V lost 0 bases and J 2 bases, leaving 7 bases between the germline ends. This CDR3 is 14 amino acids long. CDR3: CASSQESNNYGYTF. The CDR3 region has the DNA TGTGCCAGCAGCCAAGAGAGTAACAACTATGGCTACACCTTC.

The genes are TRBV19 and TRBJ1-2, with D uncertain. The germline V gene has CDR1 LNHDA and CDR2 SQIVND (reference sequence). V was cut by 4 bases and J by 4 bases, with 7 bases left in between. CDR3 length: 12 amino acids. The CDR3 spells CASSSLSYGYTF. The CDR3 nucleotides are TGTGCCAGTAGTAGCCTTAGCTATGGCTACACCTTC.

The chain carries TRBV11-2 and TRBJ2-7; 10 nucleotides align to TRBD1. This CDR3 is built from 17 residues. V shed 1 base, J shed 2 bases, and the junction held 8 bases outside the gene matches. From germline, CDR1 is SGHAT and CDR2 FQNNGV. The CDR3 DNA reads TGTGCCAGCAGCTTAGTTGGGGGACAGGGGCGACCCTACGAGCAGTACTTC. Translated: CASSLVGGQGRPYEQYF.

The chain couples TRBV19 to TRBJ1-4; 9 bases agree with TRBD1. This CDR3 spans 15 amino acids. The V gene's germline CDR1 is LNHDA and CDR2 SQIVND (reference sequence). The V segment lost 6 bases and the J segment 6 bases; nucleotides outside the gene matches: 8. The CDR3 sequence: CASRDTGGADEKLFF. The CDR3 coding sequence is TGTGCCAGTAGGGATACAGGGGGCGCGGATGAAAAACTGTTTTTT.

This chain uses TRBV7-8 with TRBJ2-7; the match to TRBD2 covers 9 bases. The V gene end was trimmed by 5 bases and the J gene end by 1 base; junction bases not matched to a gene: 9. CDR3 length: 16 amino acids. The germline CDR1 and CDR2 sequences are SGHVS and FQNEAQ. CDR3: CASSPTGTSSSYEQYF. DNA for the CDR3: TGTGCCAGCAGCCCCACCGGGACTAGCAGTTCCTACGAGCAGTACTTC.

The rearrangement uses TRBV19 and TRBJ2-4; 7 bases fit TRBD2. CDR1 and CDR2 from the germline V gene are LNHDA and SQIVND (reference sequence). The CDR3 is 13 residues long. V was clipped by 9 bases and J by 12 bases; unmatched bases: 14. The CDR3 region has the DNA TGTGCCAGCAGCGGGACTTCCCTTAAGGGTCAGTACTTC. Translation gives CASSGTSLKGQYF.

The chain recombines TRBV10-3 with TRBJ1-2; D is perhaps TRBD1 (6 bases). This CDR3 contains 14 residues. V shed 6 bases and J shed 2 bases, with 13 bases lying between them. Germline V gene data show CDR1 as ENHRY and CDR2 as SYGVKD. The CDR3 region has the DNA TGTGCCATCAGCGGAGGACAGTCGAACTATGGCTACACCTTC. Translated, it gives CAISGGQSNYGYTF.

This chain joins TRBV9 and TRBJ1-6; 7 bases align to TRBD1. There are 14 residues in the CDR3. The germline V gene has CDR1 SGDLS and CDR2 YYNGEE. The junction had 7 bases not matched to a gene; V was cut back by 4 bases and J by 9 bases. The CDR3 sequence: CASSQGGWSSPLHF. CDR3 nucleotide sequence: TGTGCCAGCAGCCAGGGGGGCTGGAGTTCACCCCTCCACTTT.

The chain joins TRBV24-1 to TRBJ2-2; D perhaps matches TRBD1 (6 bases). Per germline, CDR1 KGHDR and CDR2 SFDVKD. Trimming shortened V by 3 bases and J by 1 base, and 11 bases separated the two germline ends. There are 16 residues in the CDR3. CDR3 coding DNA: TGTGCCACCAGTGATCAAAGCAGGGGGAACACCGGGGAGCTGTTTTTT. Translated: CATSDQSRGNTGELFF.

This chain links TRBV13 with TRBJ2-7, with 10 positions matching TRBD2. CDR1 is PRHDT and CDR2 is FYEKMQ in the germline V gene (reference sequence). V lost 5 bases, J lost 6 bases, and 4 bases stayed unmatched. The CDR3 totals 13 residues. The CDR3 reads CASSHLAGAEQYF. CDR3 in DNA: TGTGCCAGCAGCCACCTAGCGGGAGCCGAGCAGTACTTC. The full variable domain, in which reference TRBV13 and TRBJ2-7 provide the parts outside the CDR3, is AAGVIQSPRHLIKEKRETATLKCYPIPRHDTVYWYQQGPGQDPQFLISFYEKMQSDKGSIPDRFSAQQFSDYHSELNMSSLELGDSALYFCASSHLAGAEQYFGPGTRLTVT.

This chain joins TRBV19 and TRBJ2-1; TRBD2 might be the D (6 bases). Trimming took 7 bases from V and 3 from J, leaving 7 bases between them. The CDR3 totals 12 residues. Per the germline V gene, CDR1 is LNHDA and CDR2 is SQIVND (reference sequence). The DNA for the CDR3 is TGTGCCAGTACGGACTACTACAATGAGCAGTTCTTC. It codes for CASTDYYNEQFF. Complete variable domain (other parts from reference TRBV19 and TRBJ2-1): DGGITQSPKYLFRKEGQNVTLSCEQNLNHDAMYWYRQDPGQGLRLIYYSQIVNDFQKGDIAEGYSVSREKKESFPLTVTSAQKNPTAFYLCASTDYYNEQFFGPGTRLTVL.

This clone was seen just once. CDR3 DNA sequence: TGTGCCAGCAGTTACCCTCGGGCAGGGGATGAAGAGACCCAGTACTTC. Its protein product is CASSYPRAGDEETQYF. V and J are TRBV6-2 or TRBV6-3 and TRBJ2-5, with D possibly being TRBD1 (6 bases). V was clipped by 2 bases and J by 3 bases, with 16 bases between them. This CDR3 spans 16 amino acids. Germline V CDR1 and CDR2: MNHEY, SVGEGT.

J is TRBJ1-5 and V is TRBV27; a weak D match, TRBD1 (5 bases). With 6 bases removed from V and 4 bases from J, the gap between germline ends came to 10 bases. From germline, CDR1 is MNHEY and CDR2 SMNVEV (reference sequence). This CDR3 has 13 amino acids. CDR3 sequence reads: CASSTDSNQPQHF. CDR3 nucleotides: TGTGCCAGCAGCACAGACAGTAATCAGCCCCAGCATTTT.

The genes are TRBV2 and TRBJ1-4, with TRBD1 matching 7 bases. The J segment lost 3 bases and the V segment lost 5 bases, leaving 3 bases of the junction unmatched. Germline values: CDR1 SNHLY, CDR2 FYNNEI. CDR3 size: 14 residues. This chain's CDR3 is CASSRGRANEKLFF. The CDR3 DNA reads TGTGCCAGCAGTAGGGGGCGAGCTAATGAAAAACTGTTTTTT. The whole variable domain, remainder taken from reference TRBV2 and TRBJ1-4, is EPEVTQTPSHQVTQMGQEVILRCVPISNHLYFYWYRQILGQKVEFLVSFYNNEISEKSEIFDDQFSVERPDGSNFTLKIRSTKLEDSAMYFCASSRGRANEKLFFGSGTQLSVL.

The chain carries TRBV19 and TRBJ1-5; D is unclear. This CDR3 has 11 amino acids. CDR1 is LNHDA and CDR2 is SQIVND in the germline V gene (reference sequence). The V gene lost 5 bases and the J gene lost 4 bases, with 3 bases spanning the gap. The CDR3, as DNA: TGTGCCAGTAGTTCTAATCAGCCCCAGCATTTT. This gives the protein CASSSNQPQHF.

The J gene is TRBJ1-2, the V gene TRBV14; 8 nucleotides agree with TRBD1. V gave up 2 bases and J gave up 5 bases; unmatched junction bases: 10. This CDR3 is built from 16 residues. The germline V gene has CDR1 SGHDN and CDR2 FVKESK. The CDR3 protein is CASSQQPRDRPYGYTF. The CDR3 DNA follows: TGTGCCAGCAGCCAACAGCCCCGGGACAGGCCATATGGCTACACCTTC.

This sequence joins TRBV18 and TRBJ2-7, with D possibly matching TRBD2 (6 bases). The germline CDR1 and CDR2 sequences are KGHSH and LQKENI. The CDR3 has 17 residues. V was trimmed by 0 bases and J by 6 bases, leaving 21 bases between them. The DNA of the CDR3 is TGTGCCAGCTCACCACCGGGCTTTTTTAGCGGAACGGTCGAGCAGTACTTC. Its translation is CASSPPGFFSGTVEQYF.

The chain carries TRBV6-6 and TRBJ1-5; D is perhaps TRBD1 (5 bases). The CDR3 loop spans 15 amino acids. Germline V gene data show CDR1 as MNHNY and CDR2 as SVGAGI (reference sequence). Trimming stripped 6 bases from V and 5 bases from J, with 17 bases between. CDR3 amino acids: CASSQPQGNDQPQHF. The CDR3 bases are TGTGCCAGCAGCCAACCGCAGGGAAACGATCAGCCCCAGCATTTT.

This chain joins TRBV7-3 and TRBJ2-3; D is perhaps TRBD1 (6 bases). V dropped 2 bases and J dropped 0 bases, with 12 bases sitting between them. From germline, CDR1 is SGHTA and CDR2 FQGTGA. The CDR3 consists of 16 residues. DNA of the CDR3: TGTGCCAGCAGCTTAGGGGGCAAGACTAGCACAGATACGCAGTATTTT. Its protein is CASSLGGKTSTDTQYF.